A selection of T cell receptor beta chains follows, all from one sample in a study of cytomegalovirus exposure and HLA in healthy donors. Using immunoSEQ multiplex PCR, the repertoire was profiled, and TCRdb retains in-frame clones only, with some absent. This sample has about 82,000 clones; 65% to 85% occur once, and the top ten carry about 3.1%. The sample was PBMCs. These receptors were obtained from a man between 45 and 60 years old in good health and CMV-seronegative. Each CDR3 is given with its conserved first and last residue. The D gene is left open where the match is weak. Only some rows state a clone size, as once, few, many or a class for expanded clones.

v_call	d_call	j_call	clone_size	cdr3_aa	cdr3_nt
TRBV5-8	-	TRBJ2-7	-	CASSAVVYVGEQYF	TGTGCCAGCAGCGCGGTGGTTTATGTGGGCGAGCAGTACTTC
TRBV5-6	TRBD2	TRBJ2-1	-	CASSTPPRLAEVNEQFF	TGTGCCAGCAGCACCCCTCCCCGACTAGCGGAAGTCAATGAGCAGTTCTTC
TRBV30	-	TRBJ2-1	-	CAWSRGYEQFF	TGTGCCTGGAGTAGGGGGTATGAGCAGTTCTTC
TRBV25-1	TRBD1	TRBJ2-1	-	CASSRQGTYNEQFF	TGTGCCAGCTCCCGACAGGGGACTTACAATGAGCAGTTCTTC
TRBV6-1	TRBD2	TRBJ2-4	-	CASSAGTSETFQYF	TGTGCCAGCAGTGCCGGGACTAGCGAAACCTTTCAGTACTTC
TRBV6-1	-	TRBJ1-5	-	CASSEASGRYQPQHF	TGTGCCAGCAGTGAAGCGTCAGGAAGGTATCAGCCCCAGCATTTT
TRBV6-5	-	TRBJ1-3	few	CASSYTGQGTIYF	TGTGCCAGCAGTTACACCGGCCAGGGCACCATATATTTT
TRBV6-1	TRBD1	TRBJ1-5	few	CASRPGQGYQPQHF	TGTGCCAGCAGGCCGGGACAGGGATATCAGCCCCAGCATTTT
TRBV5-5	TRBD2	TRBJ2-2	-	CASSLDRGGNTGELFF	TGTGCCAGCAGCTTGGATCGGGGGGGGAACACCGGGGAGCTGTTTTTT
TRBV7-9	TRBD2	TRBJ2-2	-	CASSYTGLSTGELFF	TGTGCCAGCAGCTATACGGGACTATCGACCGGGGAGCTGTTTTTT
TRBV28	-	TRBJ2-3	-	CASSLRQGAGGDTQYF	TGTGCCAGCAGCCTGAGACAGGGGGCGGGAGGGGATACGCAGTATTTT
TRBV6-1	-	TRBJ1-2	-	CASRISGGQTSGYTF	TGTGCCAGCAGGATCTCAGGCGGACAGACTAGCGGCTACACTTTC
TRBV5-4	TRBD1	TRBJ1-2	-	CASSFQGAPSGYTF	TGTGCCAGCAGCTTTCAGGGGGCGCCTTCCGGCTACACCTTC
TRBV14	-	TRBJ1-2	-	CASSQQGTGSGYTF	TGTGCCAGCAGCCAACAAGGGACCGGGAGTGGCTACACCTTC
TRBV7-9	-	TRBJ2-3	-	CASSLGRGLGDTQYF	TGTGCCAGCAGCTTAGGCAGGGGCTTAGGTGATACGCAGTATTTT
TRBV10-3	-	TRBJ1-1	once	CAIGSPSGTRAFF	TGTGCCATCGGTTCCCCCAGCGGGACCAGAGCTTTCTTT
TRBV9	TRBD1	TRBJ2-2	-	CASSATGGRTGELFF	TGTGCCAGCAGCGCTACAGGGGGCCGCACCGGGGAGCTGTTTTTT
TRBV6-4	TRBD2	TRBJ2-7	-	CASSDHWGGTYEQYF	TGTGCCAGCAGTGACCATTGGGGGGGGACCTACGAGCAGTACTTC
TRBV5-1	TRBD1	TRBJ2-5	-	CASSFTGQGFFRETQYF	TGCGCCAGCAGCTTCACAGGACAGGGGTTTTTTAGAGAGACCCAGTACTTC
TRBV6-6	TRBD2	TRBJ2-1	-	CASSHGTSGPEQFF	TGTGCCAGCTCGCACGGGACTAGCGGACCAGAGCAGTTCTTC
TRBV18	TRBD2	TRBJ2-3	-	CASSEGLAALTDTQYF	TGTGCCAGCTCCGAGGGACTAGCGGCCCTCACAGATACGCAGTATTTT
TRBV6-1	-	TRBJ1-5	-	CASSDAAIYVAEPQHF	TGTGCCAGCAGTGATGCGGCTATATATGTGGCGGAGCCCCAGCATTTT
TRBV5-1	-	TRBJ2-7	-	CASSLGNQQRAAYEQYF	TGCGCCAGCAGCTTGGGAAACCAACAGCGGGCTGCCTACGAGCAGTACTTC
TRBV5-8	TRBD2	TRBJ2-1	-	CASSFGASGGFNEQFF	TGTGCCAGCAGCTTTGGGGCTAGCGGGGGTTTTAATGAGCAGTTCTTC
TRBV5-4	-	TRBJ2-1	-	CATGDWAYNEQFF	TGTGCTACCGGGGACTGGGCATACAATGAGCAGTTCTTC
TRBV18	-	TRBJ1-3	-	CASSPPSLSGNTIYF	TGTGCCAGCTCACCACCTTCCCTCTCTGGAAACACCATATATTTT
TRBV5-1	TRBD1	TRBJ1-5	-	CASSDGTGSSNQPQHF	TGCGCCAGCAGCGATGGGACAGGGAGTAGCAATCAGCCCCAGCATTTT
TRBV30	-	TRBJ2-2	-	CAWSPRSGQPYTGELFF	TGTGCCTGGAGTCCCCGCAGCGGTCAGCCATACACCGGGGAGCTGTTTTTT